This T cell receptor beta chain is from a study of CD8 T cells in Susac syndrome. Study-wide context: The sequenced Susac syndrome patients included about six who had clinically active disease and roughly 8 who were in remission.

Overall study results and limits: The study recognized that its TCR sequencing and HLA analysis covered a relatively small number of individuals.

The sample holds one count of this clonotype. Its antigen is not identified. RNA totalling about 0.5 to 1 ug underwent reverse transcription with random hexamers. Amplification of TCR beta CDR3 was carried out by immunoSEQ multiplex PCR, which covered 54 Vbeta and 13 Jbeta segments. Each CDR3 protein gets one entry after TCRdb re-called the immunoSEQ multiplex PCR reads with MiXCR. Here the sample spans approximately 190,000 distinct CDR3 sequences, roughly 94% being singletons. The V and J ends lost 2 bases and 8 bases respectively, with 15 bases between them. In germline, CDR1 is SGHAT, CDR2 FQDESV (reference sequence). The CDR3 is 15 residues long.

The clonotype was recovered from a human donor with Susac syndrome. The genes are TRBV11-1 and TRBJ2-2; TRBD2 might be the D (5 bases). The sample taken for sequencing was CD8+ T cells from PBMCs. DNA for the CDR3: TGTGCCAGCAGCTTATATCCAAAGGAGGCAGGGGAGCTGTTTTTT. Residues: CASSLYPKEAGELFF.